Listed below are T cell receptor beta chains from one sample, sequenced in a study of shared clonotypes between healthy human individuals. TCRdb keeps only in-frame clones here, not all; method: immunoSEQ multiplex PCR. This table holds about 79,000 clones, over 55% found once. The sequenced sample was memory CD8+ T cells sorted from blood. Source of these receptors: a man in his thirties or forties in good health. Both conserved end residues are part of each CDR3. Fields, in order: V gene, J gene, D gene, clone size, CDR3 DNA, CDR3 protein. The D gene is left open where the match is weak. Not all rows give a size; the values are once, few, many and, for expanded clones, a class.

v_call: TRBV25-1; j_call: TRBJ2-1; d_call: TRBD2; clone_size: NA; cdr3_nt: TGTGCCACCGGGCTAGCGGGAGGACATGGTTGGGATGAGCAGTTCTTC; cdr3_aa: CATGLAGGHGWDEQFF
v_call: TRBV10-3; j_call: TRBJ1-5; d_call: TRBD1; clone_size: few; cdr3_nt: TGTGCCATCAGTCAGGGACAGTCGGATAGCAATCAGCCCCAGCATTTT; cdr3_aa: CAISQGQSDSNQPQHF
v_call: TRBV6-5; j_call: TRBJ2-2; d_call: NA; clone_size: few; cdr3_nt: TGTGCCAGCAGTTACGCCGCAGGGGAATCCGGGGAGCTGTTTTTT; cdr3_aa: CASSYAAGESGELFF
v_call: TRBV25-1; j_call: TRBJ2-1; d_call: NA; clone_size: few; cdr3_nt: TGTGCCAGCAGTGAATCAGGGTTAGGGGGAGGCAATGAGCAGTTCTTC; cdr3_aa: CASSESGLGGGNEQFF
v_call: TRBV7-7; j_call: TRBJ2-1; d_call: TRBD1; clone_size: NA; cdr3_nt: TGTGCCAGCAGCGCGGGACAGGGGGCCTACAATGAGCAGTTCTTC; cdr3_aa: CASSAGQGAYNEQFF
v_call: TRBV27; j_call: TRBJ2-7; d_call: NA; clone_size: NA; cdr3_nt: TGTGCCAGCAGTTTACAGGGAGTCTTCTACGAGCAGTACTTC; cdr3_aa: CASSLQGVFYEQYF
v_call: TRBV7-9; j_call: TRBJ1-4; d_call: TRBD1; clone_size: many; cdr3_nt: TGTGCCAGCAGCGCGGGACAGGGTGGTGAAAAACTGTTTTTT; cdr3_aa: CASSAGQGGEKLFF
v_call: TRBV27; j_call: TRBJ2-5; d_call: NA; clone_size: NA; cdr3_nt: TGTGCCACGGGTCGGGTTCAAGAGACCCAGTACTTC; cdr3_aa: CATGRVQETQYF
v_call: TRBV27; j_call: TRBJ2-3; d_call: NA; clone_size: NA; cdr3_nt: TGTGCCAGCAGCCCATTTGACAGCGGAGGCACAGATACGCAGTATTTT; cdr3_aa: CASSPFDSGGTDTQYF
v_call: TRBV29-1; j_call: TRBJ1-1; d_call: NA; clone_size: NA; cdr3_nt: TGCAGCGTTGGCGGGATCAACACTGAAGCTTTCTTT; cdr3_aa: CSVGGINTEAFF
v_call: TRBV27; j_call: TRBJ1-1; d_call: NA; clone_size: NA; cdr3_nt: TGTGCCAGCAGTTTATTAGTGAACACTGAAGCTTTCTTT; cdr3_aa: CASSLLVNTEAFF
v_call: TRBV5-4; j_call: TRBJ2-7; d_call: NA; clone_size: few; cdr3_nt: TGTGCCAGCAGCCTAGGGGTTAACGAGCAGTACTTC; cdr3_aa: CASSLGVNEQYF
v_call: TRBV28; j_call: TRBJ2-1; d_call: NA; clone_size: few; cdr3_nt: TGTGCCAGCAGTTTTGGGCGGCCCGGCAATGAGCAGTTCTTC; cdr3_aa: CASSFGRPGNEQFF
v_call: TRBV5-1; j_call: TRBJ2-3; d_call: NA; clone_size: NA; cdr3_nt: TGCGCCAGCAGCTTGGCCCCAGCAGCAGATACGCAGTATTTT; cdr3_aa: CASSLAPAADTQYF
v_call: TRBV7-9; j_call: TRBJ2-7; d_call: NA; clone_size: many; cdr3_nt: TGTGCCAGCAGCCCAGGGATCAGGTACGAGCAGTACTTC; cdr3_aa: CASSPGIRYEQYF
v_call: TRBV11-3; j_call: TRBJ2-5; d_call: TRBD2; clone_size: NA; cdr3_nt: TGTGCCAGCAGCATGAGACTAGCGGGAGGGTTGCAGGAGACCCAGTACTTC; cdr3_aa: CASSMRLAGGLQETQYF
v_call: TRBV27; j_call: TRBJ2-1; d_call: TRBD2; clone_size: many; cdr3_nt: TGTGCCAGCACCAGGGTGAGGGAGGCTAGCGGGAGTCTCAATGAGCAGTTCTTC; cdr3_aa: CASTRVREASGSLNEQFF
v_call: TRBV7-9; j_call: TRBJ2-2; d_call: NA; clone_size: NA; cdr3_nt: TGTGCCAGCAGCTCCTTCGAGGGCGCAGACACCGGGGAGCTGTTTTTT; cdr3_aa: CASSSFEGADTGELFF
v_call: TRBV7-2; j_call: TRBJ1-4; d_call: NA; clone_size: NA; cdr3_nt: TGTGCCAGCAGCATCCCGCAGGGAGCAACTAATGAAAAACTGTTTTTT; cdr3_aa: CASSIPQGATNEKLFF
v_call: TRBV5-4; j_call: TRBJ2-2; d_call: TRBD2; clone_size: NA; cdr3_nt: TGTGCCAGCAGCCCTCGGGCGGGAGCTGGGGAGCTGTTTTTT; cdr3_aa: CASSPRAGAGELFF